The rows below give T cell receptor beta chains drawn from one sample of a study of shared clonotypes between healthy human individuals. Profiled with immunoSEQ multiplex PCR; TCRdb holds only in-frame clones, not every one. Of roughly 2,000,000 clones listed, around 96% are singletons. What was sequenced was naive CD8+ T cells sorted from blood. These receptors all stem from a man aged 18 to 30 in good health. Each CDR3 is given with its conserved first and last residue. Each record gives: CDR3 length, J gene, V gene, D gene, clone size, CDR3 DNA, CDR3 protein. The D gene is left open where the match is weak. Size values are once, few and many counts, or a class for expanded clones, and some rows have none.

15 TRBJ1-6 TRBV6-6 TRBD1 . TGTGCCAGCACCCGGACAGGGGGCTATAATTCACCCCTCCACTTT CASTRTGGYNSPLHF
15 TRBJ2-3 TRBV13 . . TGTGCCAGCAGCTCCTTCATCGGGACCACAGATACGCAGTATTTT CASSSFIGTTDTQYF
17 TRBJ2-2 TRBV2 . . TGTGCCAGCAGTGAAGATGCTGCGGAGACGAACACCGGGGAGCTGTTTTTT CASSEDAAETNTGELFF
15 TRBJ2-7 TRBV7-9 . . TGTGCCAGCAGCCGAAGCCCCATAGCTCCCTACGAGCAGTACTTC CASSRSPIAPYEQYF
15 TRBJ2-1 TRBV19 . . TGTGCCAGTAGTCTCGGGCCTAGCTCCTACAATGAGCAGTTCTTC CASSLGPSSYNEQFF
16 TRBJ2-5 TRBV4-1 . . TGCGCCAGCAGCCAAGGGAAGGGGGCGGGAGGAGAGACCCAGTACTTC CASSQGKGAGGETQYF
15 TRBJ2-3 TRBV6-1 . . TGTGCCAGCAGTGAAGACCGCAGGTACACAGATACGCAGTATTTT CASSEDRRYTDTQYF
15 TRBJ2-5 TRBV4-3 . once TGCGCCAGCAGCCGGATCCTAGAGGCATCAGAGACCCAGTACTTC CASSRILEASETQYF
14 TRBJ2-2 TRBV4-1 . . TGCGCCAGCAGCCCCGACACGAACACCGGGGAGCTGTTTTTT CASSPDTNTGELFF
18 TRBJ2-6 TRBV5-1 . . TGCGCCAGCAGCTCGCGGACGGATGACTACTCTGGGGCCAACGTCCTGACTTTC CASSSRTDDYSGANVLTF